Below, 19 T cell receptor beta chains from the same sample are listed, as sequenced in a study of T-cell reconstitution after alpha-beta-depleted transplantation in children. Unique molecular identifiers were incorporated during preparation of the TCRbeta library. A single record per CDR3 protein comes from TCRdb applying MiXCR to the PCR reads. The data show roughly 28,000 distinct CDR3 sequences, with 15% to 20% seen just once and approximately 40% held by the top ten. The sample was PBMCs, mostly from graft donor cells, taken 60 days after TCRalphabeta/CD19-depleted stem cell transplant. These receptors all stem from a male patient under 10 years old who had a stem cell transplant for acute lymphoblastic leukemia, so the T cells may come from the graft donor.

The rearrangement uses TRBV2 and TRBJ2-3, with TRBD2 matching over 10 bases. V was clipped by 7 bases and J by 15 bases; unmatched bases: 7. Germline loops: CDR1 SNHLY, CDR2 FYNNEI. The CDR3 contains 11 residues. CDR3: CASTGTSDLYF. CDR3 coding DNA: TGTGCCAGCACCGGGACTAGCGATTTATATTTT.

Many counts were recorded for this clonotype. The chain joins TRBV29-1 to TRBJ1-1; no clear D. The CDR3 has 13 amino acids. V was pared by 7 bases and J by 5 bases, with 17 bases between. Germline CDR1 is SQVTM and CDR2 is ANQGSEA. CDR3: CSAVVSPGTEAFF. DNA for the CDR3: TGCAGCGCCGTCGTCTCCCCGGGGACTGAAGCTTTCTTT.

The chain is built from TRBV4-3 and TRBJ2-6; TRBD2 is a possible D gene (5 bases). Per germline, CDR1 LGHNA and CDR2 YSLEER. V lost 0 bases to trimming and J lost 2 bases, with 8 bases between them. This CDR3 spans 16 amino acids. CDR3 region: CASSQDEGTGANVLTF. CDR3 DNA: TGCGCCAGCAGCCAAGATGAGGGAACTGGGGCCAACGTCCTGACTTTC.

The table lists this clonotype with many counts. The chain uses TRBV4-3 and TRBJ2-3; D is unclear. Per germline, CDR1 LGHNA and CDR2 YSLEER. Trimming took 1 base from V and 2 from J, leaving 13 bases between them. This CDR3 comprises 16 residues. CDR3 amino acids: CASSQGPQIYTDTQYF. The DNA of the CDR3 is TGCGCCAGCAGCCAAGGCCCCCAGATCTACACAGATACGCAGTATTTT.

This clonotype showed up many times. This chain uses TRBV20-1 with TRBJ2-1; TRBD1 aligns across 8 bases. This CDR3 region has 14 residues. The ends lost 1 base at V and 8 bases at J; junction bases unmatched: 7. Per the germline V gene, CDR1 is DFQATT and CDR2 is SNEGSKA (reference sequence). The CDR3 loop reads CSARGQQGADEQFF. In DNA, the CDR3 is TGCAGTGCTAGAGGCCAGCAGGGGGCGGATGAGCAGTTCTTC.

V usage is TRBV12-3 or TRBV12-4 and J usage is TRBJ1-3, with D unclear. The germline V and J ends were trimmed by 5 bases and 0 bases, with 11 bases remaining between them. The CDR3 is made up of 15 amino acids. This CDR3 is CASSLNPSSGNTIYF. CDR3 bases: TGTGCCAGCAGTCTAAACCCGAGCTCTGGAAACACCATATATTTT.

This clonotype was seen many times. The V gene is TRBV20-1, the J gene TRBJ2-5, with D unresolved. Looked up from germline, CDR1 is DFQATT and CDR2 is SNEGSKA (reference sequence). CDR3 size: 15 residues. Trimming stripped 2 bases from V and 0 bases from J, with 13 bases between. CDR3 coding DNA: TGCAGTGCTAGACTGCCGGGCCCACACCAAGAGACCCAGTACTTC. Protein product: CSARLPGPHQETQYF.

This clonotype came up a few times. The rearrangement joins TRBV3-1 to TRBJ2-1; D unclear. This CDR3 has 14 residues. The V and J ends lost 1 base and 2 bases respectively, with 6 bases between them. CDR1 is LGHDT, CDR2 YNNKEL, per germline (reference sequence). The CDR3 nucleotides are TGTGCCAGCAGCCAAGTGGAAGCCTACAATGAGCAGTTCTTC. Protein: CASSQVEAYNEQFF.

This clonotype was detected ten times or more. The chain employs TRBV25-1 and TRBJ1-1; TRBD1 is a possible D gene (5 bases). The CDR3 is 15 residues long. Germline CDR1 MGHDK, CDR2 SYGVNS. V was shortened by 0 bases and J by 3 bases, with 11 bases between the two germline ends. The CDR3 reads CASSEYRGSDTEAFF. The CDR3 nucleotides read TGTGCCAGCAGTGAATATAGGGGATCGGACACTGAAGCTTTCTTT.

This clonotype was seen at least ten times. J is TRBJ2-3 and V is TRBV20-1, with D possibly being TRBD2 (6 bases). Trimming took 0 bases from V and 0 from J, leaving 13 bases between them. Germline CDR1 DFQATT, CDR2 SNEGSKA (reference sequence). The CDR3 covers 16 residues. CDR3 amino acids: CSARDLRRGSTDTQYF. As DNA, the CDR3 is TGCAGTGCTAGAGATCTGAGACGGGGGAGCACAGATACGCAGTATTTT.

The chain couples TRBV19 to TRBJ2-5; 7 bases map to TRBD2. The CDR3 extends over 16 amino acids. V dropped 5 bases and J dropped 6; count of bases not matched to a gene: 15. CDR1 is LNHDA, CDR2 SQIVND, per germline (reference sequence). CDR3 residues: CASSPQFEGTTKTQYF. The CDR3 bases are TGTGCCAGTAGTCCACAGTTCGAGGGGACTACGAAGACCCAGTACTTC. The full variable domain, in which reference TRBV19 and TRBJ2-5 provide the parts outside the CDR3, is DGGITQSPKYLFRKEGQNVTLSCEQNLNHDAMYWYRQDPGQGLRLIYYSQIVNDFQKGDIAEGYSVSREKKESFPLTVTSAQKNPTAFYLCASSPQFEGTTKTQYFGPGTRLLVL.

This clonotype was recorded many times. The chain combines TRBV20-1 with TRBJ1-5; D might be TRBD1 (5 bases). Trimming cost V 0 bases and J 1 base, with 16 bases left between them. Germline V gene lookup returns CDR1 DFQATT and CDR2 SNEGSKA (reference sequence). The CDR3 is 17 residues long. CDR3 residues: CSARDRGGGTSNQPQHF. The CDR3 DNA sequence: TGCAGTGCTAGAGACCGGGGGGGAGGCACGAGCAATCAGCCCCAGCATTTT.

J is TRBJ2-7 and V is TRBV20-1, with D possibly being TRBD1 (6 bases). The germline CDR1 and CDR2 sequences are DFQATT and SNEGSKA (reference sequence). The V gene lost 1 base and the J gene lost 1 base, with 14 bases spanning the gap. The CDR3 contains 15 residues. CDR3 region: CSARGGRTDSYEQYF. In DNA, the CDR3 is TGCAGTGCTAGAGGGGGTCGGACAGATTCCTACGAGCAGTACTTC.

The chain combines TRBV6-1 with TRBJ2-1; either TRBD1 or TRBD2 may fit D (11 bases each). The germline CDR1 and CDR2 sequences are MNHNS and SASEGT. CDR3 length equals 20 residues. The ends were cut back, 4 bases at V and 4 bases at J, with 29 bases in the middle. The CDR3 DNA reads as TGTGCCAGCAGTGCCGGGACAGGGGGTTGGGGGACTAGCGGATACAATGAGCAGTTCTTC. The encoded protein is CASSAGTGGWGTSGYNEQFF.

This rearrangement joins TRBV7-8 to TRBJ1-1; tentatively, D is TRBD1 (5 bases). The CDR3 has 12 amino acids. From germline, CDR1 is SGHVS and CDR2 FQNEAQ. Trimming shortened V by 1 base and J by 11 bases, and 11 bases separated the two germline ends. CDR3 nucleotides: TGTGCCAGCAGCTTAGGGGAATGGGGGGCTTTCTTT. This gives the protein CASSLGEWGAFF.

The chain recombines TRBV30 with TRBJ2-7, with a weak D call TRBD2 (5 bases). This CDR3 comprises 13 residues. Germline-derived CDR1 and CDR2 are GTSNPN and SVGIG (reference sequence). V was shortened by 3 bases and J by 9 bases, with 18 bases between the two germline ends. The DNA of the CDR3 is TGTGCCTGGAGCTCCGGAAGCGGAAAGGGGCAGTACTTC. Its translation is CAWSSGSGKGQYF. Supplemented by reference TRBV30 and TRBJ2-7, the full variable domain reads SQTIHQWPATLVQPVGSPLSLECTVEGTSNPNLYWYRQAAGRGLQLLFYSVGIGQISSEVPQNLSASRPQDRQFILSSKKLLLSDSGFYLCAWSSGSGKGQYFGPGTRLTVT.

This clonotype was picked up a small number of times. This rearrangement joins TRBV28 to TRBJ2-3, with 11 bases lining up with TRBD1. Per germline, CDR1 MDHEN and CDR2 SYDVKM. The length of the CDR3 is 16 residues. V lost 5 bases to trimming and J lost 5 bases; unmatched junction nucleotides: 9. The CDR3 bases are TGTGCCAGCAGTACCGGGACAGGGGGTGTGGGAGATACGCAGTATTTT. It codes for CASSTGTGGVGDTQYF.

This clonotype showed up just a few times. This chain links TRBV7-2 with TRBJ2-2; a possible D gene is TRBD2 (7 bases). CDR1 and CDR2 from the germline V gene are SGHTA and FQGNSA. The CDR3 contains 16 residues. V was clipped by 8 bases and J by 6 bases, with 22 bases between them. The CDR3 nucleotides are TGTGCCAGCTCTCGGGGGGCCGGGATCTTCTCCGGGGAGCTGTTTTTT. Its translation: CASSRGAGIFSGELFF.

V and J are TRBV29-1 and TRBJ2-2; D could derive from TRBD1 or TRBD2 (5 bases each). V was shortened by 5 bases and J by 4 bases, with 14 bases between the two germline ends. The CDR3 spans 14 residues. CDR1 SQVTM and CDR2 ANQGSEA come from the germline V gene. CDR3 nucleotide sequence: TGCAGCGTTTCGGACACGGGGAGCACCGGGGAGCTGTTTTTT. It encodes CSVSDTGSTGELFF.